The entry below describes one T cell receptor beta chain. The data derive from a study of shared clonotypes between healthy human individuals. TCRdb keeps only in-frame clones here, not all; method: immunoSEQ multiplex PCR. The sample comprises some 2.1 million clones, 85% to 95% of which are singletons, and 0.85% to 1.2% rests with the top ten. The germline V gene has CDR1 SGHNT and CDR2 YENEEA. CDR3 length: 14 amino acids. The V and J ends lost 5 bases and 1 base respectively, with 9 bases between them. Terminally differentiated effector memory CD45RA+ cells were left out of the naive CD8 fraction, which was CD45RO-negative and positively selected for CCR7.

V usage is TRBV11-3 and J usage is TRBJ2-1; D is unclear. The sample was naive CD8+ T cells sorted from blood. This sequence originates from a man between 18 and 29 years old in good health. The CDR3 here is CASSPAQSYNEQFF. CDR3 DNA sequence: TGTGCCAGCAGCCCCGCCCAATCCTACAATGAGCAGTTCTTC.